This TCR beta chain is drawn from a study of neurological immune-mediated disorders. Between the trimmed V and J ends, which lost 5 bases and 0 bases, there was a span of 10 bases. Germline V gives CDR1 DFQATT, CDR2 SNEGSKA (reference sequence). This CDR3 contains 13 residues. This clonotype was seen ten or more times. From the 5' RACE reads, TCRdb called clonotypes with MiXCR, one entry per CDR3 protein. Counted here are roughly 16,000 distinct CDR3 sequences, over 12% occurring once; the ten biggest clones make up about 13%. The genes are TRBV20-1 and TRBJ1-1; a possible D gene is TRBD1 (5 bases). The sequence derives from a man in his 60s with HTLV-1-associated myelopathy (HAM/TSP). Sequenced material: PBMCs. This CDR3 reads CSARGDLNTEAFF. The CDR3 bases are TGCAGTGCTCGAGGGGACCTGAACACTGAAGCTTTCTTT.